Following are 17 T cell receptor beta chains from one sample sequenced in a study of cytomegalovirus exposure and HLA in healthy donors. Clones were sequenced by immunoSEQ multiplex PCR, and TCRdb holds only the in-frame ones, with some missing. The sample shows over 150,000 clones, around 84% of them seen only once. The sequencing sample was made of PBMCs. The receptors originated from a woman aged 30 to 39 in good health and CMV-seropositive.

The chain uses TRBV6-1 and TRBJ1-4, with D tentatively TRBD1 (6 bases). This CDR3 spans 11 amino acids. Per the germline V gene, CDR1 is MNHNS and CDR2 is SASEGT. The V end was cut by 5 bases, the J end by 15 bases, with 13 bases between. CDR3 DNA sequence: TGTGCCAGCAGTTCACGGGACAAAATGTTTTTT. Its translation is CASSSRDKMFF.

This clone turned up a few times. The chain recombines TRBV2 with TRBJ1-2; D is uncertain. Deletions cut 7 bases from V and 11 bases from J, with 14 bases between. Germline V gene data show CDR1 as SNHLY and CDR2 as FYNNEI. There are 11 residues in the CDR3. In DNA form, the CDR3 reads TGTGCCAGCAACTTACAGAACCTTTACACCTTC. This sequence encodes CASNLQNLYTF. The entire variable domain, with the rest obtained from reference TRBV2 and TRBJ1-2, is as follows: EPEVTQTPSHQVTQMGQEVILRCVPISNHLYFYWYRQILGQKVEFLVSFYNNEISEKSEIFDDQFSVERPDGSNFTLKIRSTKLEDSAMYFCASNLQNLYTFGSGTRLTVV.

The gene calls are TRBV28 and TRBJ1-5; the D is unclear. Deletions cut 2 bases from V and 7 bases from J, with 6 bases between. The CDR3 has 12 amino acids. Germline V gene lookup returns CDR1 MDHEN and CDR2 SYDVKM. CDR3 in DNA: TGTGCCAGCAGTTTAACGAGGCAGCCCCAGCATTTT. This codes for CASSLTRQPQHF.

The V and J genes are TRBV27 and TRBJ1-3, with 8 bases fitting TRBD1. CDR3 length: 15 amino acids. The germline V gene has CDR1 MNHEY and CDR2 SMNVEV (reference sequence). V dropped 8 bases and J dropped 0; count of bases not matched to a gene: 6. DNA of the CDR3: TGTGCCAGCGGGAAACAGGGGGGCTCTGGAAACACCATATATTTT. This translates into CASGKQGGSGNTIYF.

V is TRBV28 and J is TRBJ2-3; a weak D match, TRBD1 (6 bases). The CDR3 runs to 14 residues. Trimming cost V 5 bases and J 5 bases, with 14 bases left between them. The germline gives CDR1 MDHEN, CDR2 SYDVKM. The CDR3 DNA follows: TGTGCCAGCAGTGAAGACAGGCCCCTAGATACGCAGTATTTT. Its translation is CASSEDRPLDTQYF.

The CDR3 region has the DNA TGTGCCAGCAGTTCGACAGCGACCTACGAGCAGTACTTC. This translates into CASSSTATYEQYF. J is TRBJ2-7 and V is TRBV6-5; perhaps TRBD1 as D (5 bases). CDR1 is MNHEY and CDR2 is SVGAGI in the germline V gene. CDR3 size: 13 residues. Between the trimmed V and J ends, which lost 4 bases and 2 bases, there was a span of 9 bases.

The V and J genes are TRBV5-6 and TRBJ2-7, with 7 bases lining up with TRBD1. J was trimmed by 9 bases and V by 3 bases; bases with no gene match: 9. CDR1 and CDR2 from the germline V gene are SGHDT and YYEEEE. The CDR3 is made up of 13 amino acids. This CDR3 reads CASSSHLQGSQYF. The CDR3 coding sequence is TGTGCCAGCAGCTCACACTTACAGGGGTCGCAGTACTTC.

V gene TRBV27 combines with J gene TRBJ1-1, with D possibly TRBD1 on 6 matching bases. CDR3 size: 13 residues. The germline V and J ends were trimmed by 7 bases and 5 bases, with 14 bases remaining between them. The germline gives CDR1 MNHEY, CDR2 SMNVEV (reference sequence). DNA for the CDR3: TGTGCCAGCAAAAAGGGGGTAGGGACTGAAGCTTTCTTT. The encoded protein is CASKKGVGTEAFF.

The rearrangement links TRBV2 to TRBJ1-4, with TRBD1 as a possible D gene (6 bases). Trimming left V 3 bases short and J 8 bases short, with 13 bases between. Germline V gene lookup returns CDR1 SNHLY and CDR2 FYNNEI. CDR3 length: 14 residues. DNA for the CDR3: TGTGCCAGCAGTGATGACAGGCGTGTGGAAAAACTGTTTTTT. Translating gives CASSDDRRVEKLFF. Using reference TRBV2 and TRBJ1-4 for the parts outside the CDR3, the full variable domain is EPEVTQTPSHQVTQMGQEVILRCVPISNHLYFYWYRQILGQKVEFLVSFYNNEISEKSEIFDDQFSVERPDGSNFTLKIRSTKLEDSAMYFCASSDDRRVEKLFFGSGTQLSVL.

This chain connects TRBV4-1 to TRBJ2-7, with 7 bases matching TRBD1. CDR3 length: 14 amino acids. Germline-derived CDR1 and CDR2 are MGHRA and YSYEKL. J lost 3 bases, V lost 1 base, and 3 bases had no gene match. The CDR3, as DNA: TGCGCCAGCAGCCAAGGACAGGGCCTCTACGAGCAGTACTTC. Protein product: CASSQGQGLYEQYF.

The V gene is TRBV5-1, the J gene TRBJ2-2, with D uncertain. The length of the CDR3 is 16 residues. Trimming shortened V by 1 base and J by 2 bases, and 12 bases separated the two germline ends. Germline V gene sequence: CDR1 SGHRS, CDR2 YFSETQ. CDR3 in DNA: TGCGCCAGCAGCTTGATCGGAGACCTTAACACCGGGGAGCTGTTTTTT. It specifies CASSLIGDLNTGELFF.

V and J are TRBV5-6 and TRBJ1-4; D remains unclear. The CDR3 runs to 11 residues. Trimming removed 4 bases from V and 8 bases from J, with 6 bases in between. CDR1 is SGHDT, CDR2 YYEEEE, per germline. The CDR3 bases are TGTGCCAGCAGCGTCCGGGAAAAACTGTTTTTT. As protein: CASSVREKLFF.

The V call is TRBV28, the J call TRBJ2-7; TRBD1 matches 9 bases. The CDR3 covers 15 residues. The J segment lost 3 bases and the V segment lost 3 bases, leaving 6 bases of the junction unmatched. The V gene's germline CDR1 is MDHEN and CDR2 SYDVKM. CDR3: CASSLGTGSLYEQYF. DNA of the CDR3: TGTGCCAGCAGTTTGGGGACAGGGTCTCTCTACGAGCAGTACTTC.

V usage is TRBV28 and J usage is TRBJ1-3; D gene uncertain. The CDR3 contains 13 residues. V lost 5 bases and J lost 2, with 7 bases in between. Germline V lookup: CDR1 MDHEN, CDR2 SYDVKM. The CDR3 DNA sequence: TGTGCCAGCAGTCTCCTTACTGGAAACACCATATATTTT. Translation: CASSLLTGNTIYF.

The chain joins TRBV10-3 to TRBJ2-7, with 7 bases fitting TRBD1. Germline-derived CDR1 and CDR2 are ENHRY and SYGVKD. CDR3 length equals 14 residues. V lost 0 bases and J lost 5; bases outside the gene matches: 4. The CDR3 loop reads CAISESDRSNEQYF. The CDR3 region has the DNA TGTGCCATCAGTGAGTCGGACAGGAGCAACGAGCAGTACTTC.

This clone came up a few times. The chain couples TRBV7-9 to TRBJ2-3; D not resolved. The CDR3 length is 13 residues. CDR1 and CDR2 (germline): SEHNR, FQNEAQ (reference sequence). V lost 2 bases to trimming and J lost 4 bases, with 7 bases between them. CDR3 in amino acids: CASSLSVADTQYF. In DNA, the CDR3 is TGTGCCAGCAGCTTATCGGTTGCAGATACGCAGTATTTT.

The chain couples TRBV15 to TRBJ2-1; TRBD2 matches at 9 bases. CDR3 size: 16 residues. With V trimmed by 0 bases and J by 6 bases, 6 bases remained unmatched. Germline V lookup: CDR1 LNHNV, CDR2 YYDKDF (reference sequence). CDR3 nucleotide sequence: TGTGCCACCAGCAGAGATGGGGGACTAGCATCCAATGAGCAGTTCTTC. Translated: CATSRDGGLASNEQFF.